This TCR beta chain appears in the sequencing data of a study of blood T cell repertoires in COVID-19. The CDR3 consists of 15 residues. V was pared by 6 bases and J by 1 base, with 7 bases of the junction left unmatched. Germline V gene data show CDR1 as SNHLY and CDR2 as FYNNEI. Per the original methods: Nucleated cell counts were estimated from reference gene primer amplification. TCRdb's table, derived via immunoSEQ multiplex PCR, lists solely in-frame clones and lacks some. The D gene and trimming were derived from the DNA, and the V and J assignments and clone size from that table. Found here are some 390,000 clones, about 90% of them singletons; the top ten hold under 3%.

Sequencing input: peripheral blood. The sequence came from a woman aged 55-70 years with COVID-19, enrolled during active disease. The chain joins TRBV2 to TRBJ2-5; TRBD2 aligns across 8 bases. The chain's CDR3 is CASRGAGGSQETQYF. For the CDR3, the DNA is TGTGCCAGCAGGGGGGCGGGGGGCTCCCAAGAGACCCAGTACTTC.